These T cell receptor beta chains were read from a single sample in a study of control samples from healthy donors and cancer patients. TCRdb's table, derived via immunoSEQ multiplex PCR, lists solely in-frame clones and lacks some. The table lists approximately 150,000 clones, about 90% of them singletons. The sample consisted of blood. These receptors were obtained from a man younger than 30 in good health. Both conserved end residues are part of each CDR3. D genes are given only for firm matches. Clone size is stated in some rows and not others, as once, few, many or a class when expanded.

NA,TRBJ2-1,NA,TRBV28,TGTGCCAGCAGTTTAATCCGTCCCAATGAGCAGTTCTTC,CASSLIRPNEQFF
NA,TRBJ1-1,few,TRBV19,TGTGCCAGTAGTAGAGGTCAGATCATGAACACTGAAGCTTTCTTT,CASSRGQIMNTEAFF
TRBD1,TRBJ1-2,NA,TRBV4-1,TGCGCCAGCAGCCAAATGACAGGGGTCGTAGGCTACACCTTC,CASSQMTGVVGYTF
TRBD1,TRBJ2-1,NA,TRBV10-3,TGTGCCATCAGTGACCGTGGACAGGGGACCAATGAGCAGTTCTTC,CAISDRGQGTNEQFF
NA,TRBJ2-5,NA,TRBV18,TGTGCCAGCTCACCACTTGGGGGCCAAGAGACCCAGTACTTC,CASSPLGGQETQYF
NA,TRBJ1-6,NA,TRBV27,TGTGCCAGCAGACAGGGCAATTCACCCCTCCACTTT,CASRQGNSPLHF
NA,TRBJ2-1,NA,TRBV11-2,TGTGCCAGCAGCTTAGTCCCGACACCTTACAATGAGCAGTTCTTC,CASSLVPTPYNEQFF
NA,TRBJ1-4,NA,TRBV7-6,TGTGCCAGCAGCTTAGCCTTAGGGAGTGGAACTAATGAAAAACTGTTTTTT,CASSLALGSGTNEKLFF
NA,TRBJ2-3,NA,TRBV28,TGTGCCAGCAGTTTAAGAATGCCAGATACGCAGTATTTT,CASSLRMPDTQYF
TRBD1,TRBJ1-6,NA,TRBV5-4,TGTGCCAGCAGCGAAACGGGACAGGAGGGTTCACCCCTCCACTTT,CASSETGQEGSPLHF
TRBD2,TRBJ2-7,NA,TRBV11-1,TGTGCCAGCAGCCGACTGTTTAGCGGGGCGGGGTACGAGCAGTACTTC,CASSRLFSGAGYEQYF
NA,TRBJ2-5,NA,TRBV7-2,TGTGCCAGCAGCTTTTCTGACGGGACCCAGTACTTC,CASSFSDGTQYF
NA,TRBJ2-7,NA,TRBV28,TGTGCCAGCAGTTCAGGGGAAAGGGATAAGAGCTCCTACGAGCAGTACTTC,CASSSGERDKSSYEQYF
NA,TRBJ1-2,few,TRBV7-9,TGTGCCAGCAGCTTAATATCCCCATCTTATGGCTACACCTTC,CASSLISPSYGYTF
NA,TRBJ1-2,NA,TRBV24-1,TGTGCCACCAGTGATTCTGACATAACGTTTGGCTACACCTTC,CATSDSDITFGYTF
TRBD1,TRBJ2-1,NA,TRBV4-1,TGCGCCAGCAGCCAAGGACAGGGGGAATCCTACAATGAGCAGTTCTTC,CASSQGQGESYNEQFF
NA,TRBJ1-5,NA,TRBV14,TGTGCCAGCAGCTCTGGGGTGTCCCAGCATTTT,CASSSGVSQHF
TRBD1,TRBJ2-7,NA,TRBV3-1/TRBV3-2,TGTGCCAGCAGCCAGGGACAGCGTCCCTACGAGCAGTACTTC,CASSQGQRPYEQYF
NA,TRBJ1-1,NA,TRBV28,TGTGCCAGCAGTTTAAGGGCCAGGGCTTTGAACACTGAAGCTTTCTTT,CASSLRARALNTEAFF
NA,TRBJ1-2,few,TRBV30,TGTGCCGTAATGGTTCCCCAGGGGTCATGGTTTGAGGGCTATGGCTACACCTTC,CAVMVPQGSWFEGYGYTF
NA,TRBJ2-1,NA,TRBV12-3/TRBV12-4,TGTGCCAGCAGTTCTGGTCCCCTCAATGAGCAGTTCTTC,CASSSGPLNEQFF
TRBD2,TRBJ2-5,few,TRBV6-1,TGTGCCAGCAGTAAAGGACTAGCGGGGGACGGGGAGACCCAGTACTTC,CASSKGLAGDGETQYF
TRBD2,TRBJ2-1,NA,TRBV27,TGTGCCAGCAGTTTATTTGACGCGGGGGGGCCTAATGAGCAGTTCTTC,CASSLFDAGGPNEQFF
TRBD1,TRBJ2-2,NA,TRBV5-1,TGCGCCAGCAGCTTGGGTACAGGGGGGACCGGGGAGCTGTTTTTT,CASSLGTGGTGELFF
TRBD1,TRBJ2-3,NA,TRBV30,TGTGCCTGGAGTCCCGGGACAGGGTTCACAGATACGCAGTATTTT,CAWSPGTGFTDTQYF
NA,TRBJ1-1,NA,TRBV7-9,TGTGCCAGCAGCCCGAAGACAGAACACACTGAAGCTTTCTTT,CASSPKTEHTEAFF
TRBD1,TRBJ1-5,NA,TRBV5-8,TGTGCCAGCAGCTGGCGGGACAGCCTCAATCAGCCCCAGCATTTT,CASSWRDSLNQPQHF
NA,TRBJ1-3,once,TRBV14,TGTGCCAGCAGCCAAGACTTGACGGTTGGAAACACCATATATTTT,CASSQDLTVGNTIYF
NA,TRBJ1-3,NA,TRBV5-4,TGTGCCAGCAGCCAGGACGTCAGCTCTGGAAACACCATATATTTT,CASSQDVSSGNTIYF
NA,TRBJ1-3,NA,TRBV5-5,TGTGCCAGCAGCTTGAGCGTCACCACCTCGGGAAACACCATATATTTT,CASSLSVTTSGNTIYF
TRBD1,TRBJ1-1,NA,TRBV5-8,TGTGCCAGCAGCTTGGCGGGGGACAGGGACTCGACTGAAGCTTTCTTT,CASSLAGDRDSTEAFF
NA,TRBJ2-2,NA,TRBV9,TGTGCCAGCAGCGCCGTGATCGGGGAGCTGTTTTTT,CASSAVIGELFF
NA,TRBJ1-1,NA,TRBV29-1,TGCAGCGTTGAGTCAGAAACAGGAGCTTTCTTT,CSVESETGAFF
NA,TRBJ2-3,NA,TRBV6-6,TGTGCCAGCAATATAGGGGCGAGCACAGATACGCAGTATTTT,CASNIGASTDTQYF
NA,TRBJ2-7,NA,TRBV10-2,TGCGCCAGCAGTGAGTCTGGGCCAGCCAAGGGTTACGAGCAGTACTTC,CASSESGPAKGYEQYF
NA,TRBJ2-2,NA,TRBV3-1/TRBV3-2,TGTGCCAGCAGCCAAGACACCAACACCGGGGAGCTGTTTTTT,CASSQDTNTGELFF
NA,TRBJ1-4,NA,TRBV2,TGTGCCAGTATGACCGTGGTAGGGGAAAAACTGTTTTTT,CASMTVVGEKLFF
TRBD1,TRBJ1-5,NA,TRBV28,TGTGCCAGCAGACTACAGGGGGCTAGGGATCAGCCCCAGCATTTT,CASRLQGARDQPQHF
NA,TRBJ1-6,NA,TRBV6-5,TGTGCCAGCACCCAGAATCGGGATAATTCACCCCTCCACTTT,CASTQNRDNSPLHF
TRBD2,TRBJ2-1,NA,TRBV9,TGTGCCAGCAGCGCTACCCCGGGACTATCAAATGAGCAGTTCTTC,CASSATPGLSNEQFF
TRBD1,TRBJ2-5,NA,TRBV6-5,TGTGCCAGAGAAGGACAGGGCAAAGAGACCCAGTACTTC,CAREGQGKETQYF
TRBD1,TRBJ2-7,NA,TRBV5-1,TGCGCCAGCAGCCGGGACAGCCAATCCGCCTACGAGCAGTACTTC,CASSRDSQSAYEQYF
NA,TRBJ1-4,NA,TRBV7-8,TGTGCCAGCAGCTCCTTGGACAGTCCCAATGAAAAACTGTTTTTT,CASSSLDSPNEKLFF
NA,TRBJ1-1,once,TRBV9,TGTGCCAGCAGCTCTCAGGGGTCCTCTGAAGCTTTCTTT,CASSSQGSSEAFF
TRBD1,TRBJ1-1,once,TRBV5-5,TGTGCCAGCAGCTTGAACAGGGGAATCACTGAAGCTTTCTTT,CASSLNRGITEAFF
NA,TRBJ1-1,NA,TRBV5-1,TGCGCCAGCAGCTTGGTTGGTGAGAACACTGAAGCTTTCTTT,CASSLVGENTEAFF
NA,TRBJ2-7,NA,TRBV5-6,TGTGCCAGCAGCTTGGTGTCCGGGGGCGCGCGATACGAGCAGTACTTC,CASSLVSGGARYEQYF
NA,TRBJ2-7,NA,TRBV6-5,TGTGCCAGCAGCGACCTTAGGAACAGGGAAAAAGAGCAGTACTTC,CASSDLRNREKEQYF
NA,TRBJ2-7,NA,TRBV29-1,TGCAGCGTTGAGGGACAACATGGGGACGAGCAGTACTTC,CSVEGQHGDEQYF
TRBD2,TRBJ2-1,NA,TRBV13,TGTGCCAGCAGCACCGGGACTAGCGAGGAGCAGTTCTTC,CASSTGTSEEQFF
NA,TRBJ2-3,NA,TRBV5-6,TGTGCCAGCAGCCTCGCCCCGGGCGAATACACCCATACGCAGTATTTT,CASSLAPGEYTHTQYF
NA,TRBJ1-5,NA,TRBV28,TGTGCCAGCAAGGACGGGGGTAATCAGCCCCAGCATTTT,CASKDGGNQPQHF
NA,TRBJ2-2,NA,TRBV10-2,TGCGCCAGCCGAAACCCGGACACCCCAAACGGGGAGCTGTTTTTT,CASRNPDTPNGELFF